Listed here is a single TCR beta chain. What antigen it recognizes has not been identified. Compared with germline, one end of the junction differs, possibly owing to a read error. This sample is part of a study of T-cell reconstitution after alpha-beta-depleted transplantation in children (dated by TCRdb to 2016 to 2018). Regarding the study in general: The study quantitatively tracked T-cell immune reconstitution after TCRalphabeta/CD19-depleted allogeneic hematopoietic cell transplantation in children using TCR repertoire profiling.

The receptor library was made with PCR. Instrument on record: Illumina HiSeq 2500. TCR library preparation used molecular barcoding, with unique molecular identifiers applied to normalize quantification of the TCRbeta repertoire. TCRdb trimmed the raw reads at Q25, called clones with MiXCR and kept productive beta chains. Entries that share a CDR3 protein sequence are merged under the most common genes and DNA. This sample is represented by around 700,000 distinct CDR3 sequences; 10% to 15% of them were singletons. Of the sample, 0.79% is held by the ten largest clones. Study-wide findings and limitations: The apparently early alphabetaT-cell count recovery about two months after transplant was reportedly dependent on only several hundred rapidly expanded clones derived from non-depleted graft cells. The high TCRbeta diversity at day 60 in some patients was ascribed to recipient T cells and intrathymic progenitors that had survived conditioning. Over subsequent months, a decline in hyperexpanded clone frequencies was noted, and after one year, T-cell counts and TCRbeta diversity were mostly ascribed to newly produced T cells.

Sample treatment or condition, as interpreted from the label and publication: allogeneic hematopoietic cell transplantation with graft depleted of TCRalphabeta T cells and CD19 B cells. The transplant recipients were children given TCRalphabeta/CD19-depleted allogeneic hematopoietic cell grafts. The CDR3 spans 12 residues, from the cysteine through the phenylalanine. The only DNA kept is the CDR3, 36 bases in frame from the first base. This chain is built from TRBV12-3 or TRBV12-4 and TRBJ2-7; the D gene assignment is ambiguous. Specimen: PBMCs, collected before TCRalphabeta/CD19-depleted stem cell transplant. The TCR was taken from a girl aged 2-10 years with congenital amegakaryocytic thrombocytopenia, due to receive a stem cell transplant. The DNA sequence follows: TGTTCCAGCAGTCTCAACTTCCACGAGCAGTACTTC. This is translated as CSSSLNFHEQYF.